This T cell receptor beta chain was identified in a study of OX40 agonist ivuxolimab in advanced cancers. Background for the entire study: The costimulatory receptor OX40 (CD134) was targeted by ivuxolimab, a fully human IgG2 agonistic monoclonal antibody. Intravenous ivuxolimab was administered to patients every 2 weeks at six dose levels: 0.01, 0.1, 0.3, 1.5, 3 and 10 mg/kg. Of the 50 to 55 patients in dose escalation, about 20 had hepatocellular carcinoma, approximately 15 had melanoma, 9 had renal cell carcinoma and 9 had head and neck cancer. The dose-escalation cohort was almost 85% male with a mean age of about 60 years, ranging from roughly 20 to 80. Prior anti-PD-1, anti-PD-L1 or anti-CTLA-4 therapy was permitted, and checkpoint inhibitors had been received by about 44% of dose-escalation patients. Partial responses occurred in three dose-escalation patients: two with cutaneous melanoma and one with hepatocellular carcinoma. Peripheral TCRbeta sequencing aimed to test whether ivuxolimab altered TCR sequence diversity and caused clonal T-cell expansion. The paper reports the monotherapy dose-escalation portion (N = 52 patients) of the phase I ivuxolimab trial. What the study reported, not specific to this receptor: In the 0.1-3.0 mg/kg groups, partial responders had among the lowest normalized peripheral clonal expansion, particularly in CD8+ T cells. At doses of 0.1 to 3.0 mg/kg, clonal expansion of both CD4+ and CD8+ blood T cells was observed from baseline to week 6. Low levels of normalized T-cell clonal expansion were also shown by some nonresponding patients. The antigen specificity of the clonally expanded peripheral T cells was not determined. After ivuxolimab, more expanded clones were found on average in CD8+ T cells than in CD4+ T cells.

The trial excluded patients who had a history of autoimmune disease or who were on systemic immunosuppression. Peripheral blood for TCR sequencing was drawn from every dose cohort at baseline, at cycle 4 day 1 and at cycle 7 day 1. Samples came from an open-label, multicenter, first-in-human phase I dose-escalation trial of ivuxolimab. Adults with locally advanced or metastatic head and neck squamous cell, hepatocellular, melanoma or renal cell carcinoma were enrolled in the trial. Before TCR sequencing, CD4+ T cells and CD8+ T cells from peripheral blood were sorted into separate populations. Genomic DNA was extracted from sorted cells for sequencing of the TCRbeta CDR3 region. TCRbeta CDR3 regions were sequenced using the immunoSEQ Assay. Here the immuneACCESS table is served through TCRdb, limited to in-frame sequences with V and J called. Missing clones are a known gap in these copies; in checked studies unresolved V genes cover under half, and the rest lacks a known reason. The table for this sample lists 75,000 to 100,000 clones; roughly 91% of them were counted only once. The ten biggest clones cover 0.6% to 0.75% of the sample.

Regarding this clone: It lacks a known antigen. Base-call qualities are not available, and no considerably larger clone is one nucleotide away.

The material sequenced was CD4+ or CD8+ T cells sorted from blood, taken in a trial of the OX40 agonist ivuxolimab. The receptor was derived from an adult with an advanced solid tumor such as melanoma, head and neck, liver or kidney cancer.

The bases read TGTGCCATCAGTGAGTCAACTAGCGGGAGTATCCATGAGCAGTTCTTC. Its translation is CAISESTSGSIHEQFF. The V gene is TRBV10-3 and the J gene is TRBJ2-1; 11 bases in the junction line up with TRBD2. There are 16 amino acids in the CDR3, from cysteine to phenylalanine inclusive. Only the CDR3 part of the read is kept: 48 bases, read in frame from the first base. The germline V gene provides CDR1 ENHRY and CDR2 SYGVKD. From V the trimming removes 0 bases and from J it removes 8 bases, while the gene matches leave 6 bases of the junction unaccounted for.